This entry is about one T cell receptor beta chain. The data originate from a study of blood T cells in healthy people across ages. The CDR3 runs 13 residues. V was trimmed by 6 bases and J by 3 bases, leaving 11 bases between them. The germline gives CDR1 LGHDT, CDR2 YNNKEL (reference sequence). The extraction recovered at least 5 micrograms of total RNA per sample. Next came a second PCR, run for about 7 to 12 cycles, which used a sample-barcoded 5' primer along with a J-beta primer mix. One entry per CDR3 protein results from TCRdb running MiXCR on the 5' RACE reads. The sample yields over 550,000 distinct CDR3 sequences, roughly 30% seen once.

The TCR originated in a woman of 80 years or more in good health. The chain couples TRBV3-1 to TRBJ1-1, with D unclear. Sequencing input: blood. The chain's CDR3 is CASRHRGDTEAFF. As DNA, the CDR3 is TGTGCCAGCAGACACCGGGGAGACACTGAAGCTTTCTTT.